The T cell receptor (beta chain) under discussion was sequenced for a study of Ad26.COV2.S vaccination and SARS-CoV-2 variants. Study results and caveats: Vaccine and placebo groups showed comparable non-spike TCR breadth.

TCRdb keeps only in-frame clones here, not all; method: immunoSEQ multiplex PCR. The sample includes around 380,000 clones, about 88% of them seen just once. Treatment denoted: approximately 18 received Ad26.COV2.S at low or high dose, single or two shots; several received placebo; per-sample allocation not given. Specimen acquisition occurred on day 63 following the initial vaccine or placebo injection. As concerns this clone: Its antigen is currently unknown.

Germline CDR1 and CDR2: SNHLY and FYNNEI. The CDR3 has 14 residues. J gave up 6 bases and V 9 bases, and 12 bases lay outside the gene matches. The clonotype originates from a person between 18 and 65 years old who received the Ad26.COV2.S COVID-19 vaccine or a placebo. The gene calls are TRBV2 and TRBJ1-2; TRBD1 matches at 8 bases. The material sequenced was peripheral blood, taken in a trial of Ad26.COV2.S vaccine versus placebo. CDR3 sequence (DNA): TGTGCCAGGGAAGGTTGGTCAGGGGGCAATGGCTACACCTTC. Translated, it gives CAREGWSGGNGYTF.